This T cell receptor beta chain was recorded in a study of CD8 T cells in Susac syndrome. General study findings and limits: It was acknowledged in the study that its TCR sequencing and HLA analysis involved a relatively small number of individuals.

TEMRA cells were FACS-enriched, and CD8+ and CD4+ T cells were isolated negatively. Remarks on this clonotype: Its target is unknown.

Random hexamers were used to reverse transcribe roughly 0.5 to 1 ug of RNA. A multiplex approach, immunoSEQ multiplex PCR, amplified TCR beta CDR3 across 54 Vbeta and 13 Jbeta. TCRdb redid the calling of the immunoSEQ multiplex PCR reads with MiXCR, one entry per CDR3 protein. Of some 140,000 distinct CDR3 sequences in the sample, around nine tenths were seen once. Between the trimmed V and J ends, which lost 0 bases and 0 bases, there was a span of 8 bases. This CDR3 contains 15 residues. Germline V CDR1 and CDR2: SGHDT, YYEEEE. Sequenced sample: CD8+ T cells from PBMCs. The rearrangement uses TRBV5-6 and TRBJ2-3; D remains unclear. This TCR was sampled from a human donor with multiple sclerosis. CDR3 in amino acids: CASSLEGVSTDTQYF. The CDR3 nucleotides read TGTGCCAGCAGCTTGGAGGGCGTAAGCACAGATACGCAGTATTTT. Together with reference TRBV5-6 and TRBJ2-3, the CDR3 gives the full variable domain: DAGVTQSPTHLIKTRGQQVTLRCSPKSGHDTVSWYQQALGQGPQFIFQYYEEEERQRGNFPDRFSGHQFPNYSSELNVNALLLGDSALYLCASSLEGVSTDTQYFGPGTRLTVL.